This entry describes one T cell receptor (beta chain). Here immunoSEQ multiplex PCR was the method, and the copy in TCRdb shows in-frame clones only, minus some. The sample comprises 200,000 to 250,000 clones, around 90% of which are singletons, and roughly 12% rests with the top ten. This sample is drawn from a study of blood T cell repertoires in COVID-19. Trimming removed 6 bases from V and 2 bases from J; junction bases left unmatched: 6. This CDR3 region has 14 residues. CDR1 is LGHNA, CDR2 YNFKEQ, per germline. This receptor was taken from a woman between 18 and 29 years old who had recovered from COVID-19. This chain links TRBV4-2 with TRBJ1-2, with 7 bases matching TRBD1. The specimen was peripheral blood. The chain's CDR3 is CASRDQGGNYGYTF. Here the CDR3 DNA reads TGTGCCAGCAGGGATCAGGGGGGCAACTATGGCTACACCTTC.